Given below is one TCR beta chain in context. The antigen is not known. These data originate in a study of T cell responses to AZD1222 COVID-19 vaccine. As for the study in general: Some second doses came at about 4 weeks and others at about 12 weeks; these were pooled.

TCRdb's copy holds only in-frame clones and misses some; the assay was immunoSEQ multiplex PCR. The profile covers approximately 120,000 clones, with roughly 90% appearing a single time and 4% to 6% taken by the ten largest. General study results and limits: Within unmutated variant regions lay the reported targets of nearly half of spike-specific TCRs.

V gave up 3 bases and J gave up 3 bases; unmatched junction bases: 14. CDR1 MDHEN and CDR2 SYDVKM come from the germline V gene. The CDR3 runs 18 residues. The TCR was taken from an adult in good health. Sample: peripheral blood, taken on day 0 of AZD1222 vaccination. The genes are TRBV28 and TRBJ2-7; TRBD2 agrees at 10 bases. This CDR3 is CASSFLSATSGEDYEQYF. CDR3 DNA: TGTGCCAGCAGTTTCCTATCGGCCACTAGCGGGGAAGACTACGAGCAGTACTTC.